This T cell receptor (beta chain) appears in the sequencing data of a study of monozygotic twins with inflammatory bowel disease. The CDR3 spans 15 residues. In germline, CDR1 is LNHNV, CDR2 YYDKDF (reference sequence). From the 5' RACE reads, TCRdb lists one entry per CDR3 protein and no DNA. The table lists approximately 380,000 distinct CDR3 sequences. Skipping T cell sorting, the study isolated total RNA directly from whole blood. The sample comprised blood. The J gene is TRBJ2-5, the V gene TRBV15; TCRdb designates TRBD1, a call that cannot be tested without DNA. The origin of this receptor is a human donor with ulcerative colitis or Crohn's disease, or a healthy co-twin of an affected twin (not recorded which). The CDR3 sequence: CATSRVGTELETQYF.